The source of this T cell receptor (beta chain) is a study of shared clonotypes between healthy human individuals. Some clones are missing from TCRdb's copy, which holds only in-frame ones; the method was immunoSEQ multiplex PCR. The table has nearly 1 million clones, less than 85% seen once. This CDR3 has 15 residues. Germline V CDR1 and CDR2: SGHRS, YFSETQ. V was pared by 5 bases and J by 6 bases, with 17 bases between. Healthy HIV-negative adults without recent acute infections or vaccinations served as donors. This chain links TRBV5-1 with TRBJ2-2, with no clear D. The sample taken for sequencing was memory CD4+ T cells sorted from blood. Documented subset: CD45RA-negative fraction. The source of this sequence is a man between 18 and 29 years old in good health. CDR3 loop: CASSFSTSVSGELFF. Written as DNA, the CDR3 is TGCGCCAGCAGTTTCTCAACGTCAGTTTCCGGGGAGCTGTTTTTT.